The present entry profiles one T cell receptor (beta chain) with its context. Original processing methods: Estimated nucleated cell counts came from reference gene primer amplification. The table came from immunoSEQ multiplex PCR; TCRdb's copy has only in-frame clones and leaves some out. Clone size and V and J calls were adopted from that table, with D and trimming inferred from the DNA. Here the sample spans 300,000 to 400,000 clones, around 87% being singletons. CDR3 length: 15 amino acids. Per the germline V gene, CDR1 is KGHSH and CDR2 is LQKENI. V was clipped by 3 bases and J by 4 bases; unmatched bases: 6. The data derive from a study of blood T cell repertoires in COVID-19. About the research overall: Italy, Spain and the United States were the sources of the convalescent and acute COVID-19 samples. From T cells, B-cell-depleted T cells, or PBMCs came the material, which was cDNA or gDNA.

This sequence was found in a man in his fifties or sixties with active or convalescent COVID-19. The sample comprised peripheral blood. The genes are TRBV18 and TRBJ2-5; 9 bases map to TRBD1. The CDR3 here is CASSPGQGRGETQYF. CDR3 nucleotides: TGTGCCAGCTCACCGGGACAGGGCAGGGGAGAGACCCAGTACTTC.